The 25 T cell receptor beta chains below come from one sample, sequenced in a study of OX40 agonist ivuxolimab in advanced cancers. Some clones are missing from TCRdb's copy, which holds only in-frame ones; the method was immunoSEQ multiplex PCR. The sample includes about 19,000 clones, 80% to 90% of them seen just once. This sample comprised CD4+ or CD8+ T cells sorted from blood, obtained in a trial of the OX40 agonist ivuxolimab. The receptors originated from an adult with an advanced solid tumor such as melanoma, head and neck, liver or kidney cancer.

The chain links TRBV4-1 to TRBJ2-2; 9 nucleotides align to TRBD2. Germline lookup yields CDR1 MGHRA and CDR2 YSYEKL. J was trimmed by 2 bases and V by 2 bases; bases with no gene match: 6. The CDR3 contains 17 residues. The CDR3 region is CASSQSSRGGNTGELFF. Here the CDR3 DNA reads TGCGCCAGCAGCCAAAGTTCGCGGGGGGGAAACACCGGGGAGCTGTTTTTT.

The CDR3 bases are TGTGCCAGCAGCTTAACCGGGACAGGGTCCTACGAGCAGTACTTC. It encodes CASSLTGTGSYEQYF. The chain uses TRBV28 and TRBJ2-7; TRBD1 matches 9 bases. The length of the CDR3 is 15 residues. The germline gives CDR1 MDHEN, CDR2 SYDVKM. V lost 6 bases and J lost 1; bases outside the gene matches: 7.

This chain uses TRBV27 with TRBJ2-3; TRBD1 agrees at 7 bases. This CDR3 is built from 15 residues. The V segment lost 3 bases and the J segment 4 bases; nucleotides outside the gene matches: 7. Germline CDR1 and CDR2: MNHEY and SMNVEV (reference sequence). DNA for the CDR3: TGTGCCAGCAGTTTGAGGGGGCTTTGGCCAGATACGCAGTATTTT. Its translation: CASSLRGLWPDTQYF.

The chain carries TRBV7-9 and TRBJ2-2, with D perhaps TRBD2 (7 bases). Trimming removed 6 bases at V and 6 bases at J, with 11 bases between. The length of the CDR3 is 13 residues. Germline lookup yields CDR1 SEHNR and CDR2 FQNEAQ (reference sequence). In DNA form, the CDR3 reads TGTGCCAGCAGTCCGGGGGGCGCCGGGGAGCTGTTTTTT. As protein: CASSPGGAGELFF.

The J gene is TRBJ2-2, the V gene TRBV7-6, with 9 bases lining up with TRBD1. The length of the CDR3 is 14 residues. Unmatched junction bases numbered 2, after V lost 2 bases and J lost 7 bases. Germline V gives CDR1 SGHVS, CDR2 FNYEAQ. The DNA for the CDR3 is TGTGCCAGCAGCTTAACAGGGGGCATCGGGGAGCTGTTTTTT. Its translation: CASSLTGGIGELFF.

The rearrangement uses TRBV18 and TRBJ2-3; 11 bases are shared with TRBD1. The length of the CDR3 is 18 residues. Germline CDR1 is KGHSH and CDR2 is LQKENI. The ends lost 3 bases at V and 6 bases at J; junction bases unmatched: 14. CDR3 DNA: TGTGCCAGCTCACCCCGCCCAGCGGGGACAGGGGGGGCGGATACGCAGTATTTT. It yields the protein CASSPRPAGTGGADTQYF.

J is TRBJ1-2 and V is TRBV27; 7 nucleotides align to TRBD1. The CDR3 consists of 15 residues. Trimming removed 4 bases from V and 4 bases from J; junction bases left unmatched: 9. Looked up from germline, CDR1 is MNHEY and CDR2 is SMNVEV (reference sequence). The CDR3 bases are TGTGCCAGCAGTTCCGACAGGGTGAAGGGCTATGGCTACACCTTC. Protein sequence: CASSSDRVKGYGYTF.

This rearrangement joins TRBV11-1 to TRBJ1-1, with D unclear. The V gene's germline CDR1 is SGHAT and CDR2 FQDESV (reference sequence). The CDR3 has 13 residues. Trimming left V 5 bases short and J 5 bases short, with 12 bases between. The CDR3 sequence is CASSLEDLTEAFF. The DNA for the CDR3 is TGTGCCAGCAGCCTAGAGGATTTGACTGAAGCTTTCTTT.

V gene TRBV5-1 combines with J gene TRBJ2-1, with D unresolved. The length of the CDR3 is 13 residues. V was shortened by 1 base and J by 6 bases, with 8 bases between the two germline ends. Germline V gene data show CDR1 as SGHRS and CDR2 as YFSETQ. The CDR3 nucleotides read TGCGCCAGCAGCTTGTTCCCGGGCAATGAGCAGTTCTTC. Protein sequence: CASSLFPGNEQFF.

V and J are TRBV7-8 and TRBJ2-5; maybe TRBD1 (6 bases). Judging by the DNA end, TRBJ2-7 fits better; the J call may be wrong. This CDR3 is built from 13 residues. Germline CDR1 reads SGHVS; CDR2 reads FQNEAQ. The CDR3 coding sequence is TGTGCCAGCAGCTTAGCGGCAGGGGCCGAGCAGTACTTC. Amino acid sequence: CASSLAAGAEQYF.

This chain joins TRBV10-3 and TRBJ2-7, with 7 positions matching TRBD1. Looked up from germline, CDR1 is ENHRY and CDR2 is SYGVKD. V trimming: 2 bases; J trimming: 3 bases; junction bases outside the gene matches: 7. The CDR3 is 15 residues long. The CDR3 sequence is CAISEVGTANYEQYF. CDR3 bases: TGTGCCATCAGTGAGGTAGGGACAGCCAACTACGAGCAGTACTTC.

The V gene is TRBV28, the J gene TRBJ1-1; no clear D. CDR3 length: 12 residues. Trimming removed 11 bases at V and 3 bases at J, with 13 bases between. Germline assignment: CDR1 MDHEN and CDR2 SYDVKM. CDR3 region: CAGKRDDTEAFF. CDR3 DNA sequence: TGTGCCGGAAAAAGGGATGACACTGAAGCTTTCTTT.

The chain joins TRBV10-3 to TRBJ1-1, with 7 bases lining up with TRBD1. Germline V gene lookup returns CDR1 ENHRY and CDR2 SYGVKD. This CDR3 is built from 15 residues. V was clipped by 2 bases and J by 0 bases; unmatched bases: 3. CDR3 residues: CAISELTGLNTEAFF. The CDR3 DNA reads as TGTGCCATCAGTGAGCTGACAGGGCTGAACACTGAAGCTTTCTTT.

This sequence joins TRBV2 and TRBJ2-7; 8 bases match TRBD2. J was trimmed by 3 bases and V by 0 bases; bases with no gene match: 4. The CDR3 has 15 amino acids. Per germline, CDR1 SNHLY and CDR2 FYNNEI. The DNA of the CDR3 is TGTGCCAGCAGTGAAGCGAGCGGGGGATACTACGAGCAGTACTTC. It yields the protein CASSEASGGYYEQYF.

The chain combines TRBV27 with TRBJ2-7, with no clear D. V dropped 4 bases and J dropped 0 bases, with 10 bases sitting between them. The CDR3 is 14 residues long. Germline CDR1 MNHEY, CDR2 SMNVEV (reference sequence). The CDR3 region is CASSYSGPSYEQYF. CDR3 nucleotides: TGTGCCAGCAGTTACTCCGGACCCTCCTACGAGCAGTACTTC.

The chain employs TRBV7-9 and TRBJ2-1; 7 bases are a match to TRBD2. The V and J ends lost 6 bases and 3 bases, in that order; junction bases with no gene match: 14. The CDR3 totals 17 residues. CDR1 is SEHNR, CDR2 FQNEAQ, per germline (reference sequence). The CDR3 DNA is TGTGCCAGCAGTTCGGTGCGGGAGATTCACAACTACAATGAGCAGTTCTTC. It yields the protein CASSSVREIHNYNEQFF. Full variable domain (outside the CDR3, taken from reference TRBV7-9 and TRBJ2-1): DTGVSQNPRHKITKRGQNVTFRCDPISEHNRLYWYRQTLGQGPEFLTYFQNEAQLEKSRLLSDRFSAERPKGSFSTLEIQRTEQGDSAMYLCASSSVREIHNYNEQFFGPGTRLTVL.

The chain joins TRBV19 to TRBJ1-5; no reliable D call. Germline V gives CDR1 LNHDA, CDR2 SQIVND (reference sequence). V lost 3 bases and J 3 bases, leaving 9 bases between the germline ends. CDR3 length equals 14 residues. In nucleotides, the CDR3 is TGTGCCAGTAGTATTTTCCAGCTCAATCAGCCCCAGCATTTT. This translates into CASSIFQLNQPQHF.

DNA for the CDR3: TGCGCCAGCAGCTGGAGGACAGGGGAAGGGCAGGGCTACACCTTC. Its protein is CASSWRTGEGQGYTF. The chain is built from TRBV5-1 and TRBJ1-2, with TRBD1 identical over 9 bases. J gave up 8 bases and V 3 bases, and 11 bases lay outside the gene matches. CDR1 is SGHRS, CDR2 YFSETQ, per germline. The CDR3 spans 15 residues.

This clone has a handful of counts. V is TRBV28 and J is TRBJ2-6, with a possible D match to TRBD1 (6 bases). The CDR3 is 18 amino acids. Trimming took 4 bases from V and 0 from J, leaving 16 bases between them. Germline V gives CDR1 MDHEN, CDR2 SYDVKM. The CDR3 DNA sequence: TGTGCCAGCAGTTCCCCCCAGGGGCCCAACTCTGGGGCCAACGTCCTGACTTTC. It codes for CASSSPQGPNSGANVLTF.

A single count supports this clone. The chain joins TRBV4-1 to TRBJ1-5; D is ambiguous. The germline V gene has CDR1 MGHRA and CDR2 YSYEKL. Trimming shortened V by 0 bases and J by 2 bases, and 8 bases separated the two germline ends. The length of the CDR3 is 15 residues. CDR3 bases: TGCGCCAGCAGCCAAGATCCGGGTGGCAATCAGCCCCAGCATTTT. Amino acid sequence: CASSQDPGGNQPQHF.

The genes are TRBV27 and TRBJ1-6; D perhaps matches TRBD1 (6 bases). Germline V gene sequence: CDR1 MNHEY, CDR2 SMNVEV (reference sequence). Trimming removed 6 bases from V and 8 bases from J, with 14 bases in between. The CDR3 is made up of 14 amino acids. The CDR3 reads CASSPLRGHSPLHF. CDR3 coding DNA: TGTGCCAGCAGCCCCCTCAGGGGTCATTCACCCCTCCACTTT.

The gene calls are TRBV28 and TRBJ1-2; possible D gene TRBD1, 6 bases. CDR3 length: 15 amino acids. Germline-derived CDR1 and CDR2 are MDHEN and SYDVKM. Between the trimmed V and J ends, which lost 4 bases and 0 bases, there was a span of 12 bases. The CDR3 protein is CASSSQGPANYGYTF. CDR3 in DNA: TGTGCCAGCAGTTCTCAGGGGCCCGCTAACTATGGCTACACCTTC.

This chain joins TRBV11-2 and TRBJ2-7, with a tentative D call TRBD2 (6 bases). The CDR3 spans 12 residues. The V end was cut by 4 bases, the J end by 5 bases, with 9 bases between. The germline V gene has CDR1 SGHAT and CDR2 FQNNGV. CDR3 coding DNA: TGTGCCAGCAGCTCGGGGGAGAACGAGCAGTACTTC. It encodes CASSSGENEQYF.

This clone was recorded only once. The rearrangement joins TRBV29-1 to TRBJ2-1; 10 bases are a match to TRBD1. Unmatched junction bases numbered 12, after V lost 7 bases and J lost 6 bases. This CDR3 is 15 amino acids long. The germline CDR1 and CDR2 sequences are SQVTM and ANQGSEA. DNA for the CDR3: TGCAGCGATAGACAGGGGGCCTCAGGGGGCAATGAGCAGTTCTTC. Amino acid sequence: CSDRQGASGGNEQFF.

The rearrangement uses TRBV28 and TRBJ1-2; weak D call: TRBD1 (5 bases). The CDR3 contains 15 residues. Germline CDR1 and CDR2: MDHEN and SYDVKM. V was clipped by 5 bases and J by 0 bases, with 13 bases between them. CDR3 DNA: TGTGCCAGCAGTGTGAGGACACGGCCTAACTATGGCTACACCTTC. Its protein product is CASSVRTRPNYGYTF.